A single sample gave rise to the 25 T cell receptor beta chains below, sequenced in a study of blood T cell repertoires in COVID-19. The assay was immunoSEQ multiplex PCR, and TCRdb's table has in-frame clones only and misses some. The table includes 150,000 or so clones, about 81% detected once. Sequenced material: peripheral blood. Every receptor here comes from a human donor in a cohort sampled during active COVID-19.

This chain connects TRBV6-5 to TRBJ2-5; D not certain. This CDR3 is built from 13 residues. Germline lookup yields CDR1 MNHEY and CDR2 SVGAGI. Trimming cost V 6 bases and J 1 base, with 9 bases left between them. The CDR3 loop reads CASSLLSQETQYF. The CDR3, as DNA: TGTGCCAGCAGCCTTCTTTCCCAAGAGACCCAGTACTTC.

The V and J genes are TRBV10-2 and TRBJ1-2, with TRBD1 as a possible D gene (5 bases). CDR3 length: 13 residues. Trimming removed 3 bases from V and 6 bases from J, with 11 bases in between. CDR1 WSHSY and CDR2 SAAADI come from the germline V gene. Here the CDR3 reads CASSDDEGDGYTF. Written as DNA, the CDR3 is TGCGCCAGCAGTGATGATGAAGGGGATGGCTACACCTTC.

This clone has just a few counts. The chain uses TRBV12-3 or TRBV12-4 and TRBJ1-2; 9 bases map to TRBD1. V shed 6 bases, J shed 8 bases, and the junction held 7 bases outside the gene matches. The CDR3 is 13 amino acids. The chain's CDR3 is CASRPTGGVGYTF. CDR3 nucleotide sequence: TGTGCCAGCAGACCTACAGGGGGCGTGGGCTACACCTTC.

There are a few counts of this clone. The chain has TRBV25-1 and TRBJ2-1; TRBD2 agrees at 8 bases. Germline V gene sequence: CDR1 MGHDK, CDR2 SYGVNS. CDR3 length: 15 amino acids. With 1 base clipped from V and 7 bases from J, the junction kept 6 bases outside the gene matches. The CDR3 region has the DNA TGTGCCAGCAGTGAATTAGAGCGGGAGTCGAATGAGCAGTTCTTC. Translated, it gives CASSELERESNEQFF.

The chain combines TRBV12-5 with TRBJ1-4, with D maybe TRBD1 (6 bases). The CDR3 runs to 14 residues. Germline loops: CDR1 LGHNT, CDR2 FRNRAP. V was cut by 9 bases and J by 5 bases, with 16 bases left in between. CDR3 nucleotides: TGTGCTAGCATGAACAGGGCACTCAATGAAAAACTGTTTTTT. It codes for CASMNRALNEKLFF.

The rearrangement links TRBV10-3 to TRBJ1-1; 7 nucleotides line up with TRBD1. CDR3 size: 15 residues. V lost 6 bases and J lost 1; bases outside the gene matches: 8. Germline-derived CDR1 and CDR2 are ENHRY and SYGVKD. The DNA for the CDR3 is TGTGCCATCAGCGAGACAGGGAGTGGGAACACTGAAGCTTTCTTT. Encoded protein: CAISETGSGNTEAFF.

This CDR3 is CASSLPGGPRDEQYF. The CDR3 DNA follows: TGTGCCAGCAGCTTACCCGGGGGACCCCGAGACGAGCAGTACTTC. The genes are TRBV7-2 and TRBJ2-7; D possibly corresponds to TRBD2 (6 bases). This CDR3 spans 15 amino acids. In germline, CDR1 is SGHTA, CDR2 FQGNSA. V lost 2 bases, J lost 5 bases, and 16 bases lay in between.

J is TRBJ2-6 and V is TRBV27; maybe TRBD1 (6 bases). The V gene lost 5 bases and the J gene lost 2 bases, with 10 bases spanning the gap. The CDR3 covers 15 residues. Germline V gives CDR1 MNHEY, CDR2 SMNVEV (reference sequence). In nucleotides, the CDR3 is TGTGCCAGCAGTCCGGACAGCACTGGGGCCAACGTCCTGACTTTC. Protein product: CASSPDSTGANVLTF.

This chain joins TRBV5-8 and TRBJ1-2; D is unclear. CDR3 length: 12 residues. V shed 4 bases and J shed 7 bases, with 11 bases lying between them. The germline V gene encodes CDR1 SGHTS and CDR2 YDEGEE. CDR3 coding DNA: TGTGCCAGCAGCCCTGACTCGGGTGGCTACACCTTC. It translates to CASSPDSGGYTF.

The CDR3 loop is CASSLGWAGREAFF. In DNA form, the CDR3 reads TGTGCCAGCAGCTTAGGCTGGGCAGGTCGTGAAGCTTTCTTT. J is TRBJ1-1 and V is TRBV7-2; D is ambiguous. The CDR3 contains 14 residues. Trimming removed 1 base from V and 7 bases from J, with 13 bases in between. Germline V lookup: CDR1 SGHTA, CDR2 FQGNSA.

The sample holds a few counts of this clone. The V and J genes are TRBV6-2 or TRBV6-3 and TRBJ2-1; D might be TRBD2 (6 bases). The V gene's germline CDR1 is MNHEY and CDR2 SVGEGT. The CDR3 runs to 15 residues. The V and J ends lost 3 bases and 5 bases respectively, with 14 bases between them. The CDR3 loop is CASSYLAGSNNEQFF. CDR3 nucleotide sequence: TGTGCCAGCAGTTATTTGGCGGGGTCGAACAATGAGCAGTTCTTC.

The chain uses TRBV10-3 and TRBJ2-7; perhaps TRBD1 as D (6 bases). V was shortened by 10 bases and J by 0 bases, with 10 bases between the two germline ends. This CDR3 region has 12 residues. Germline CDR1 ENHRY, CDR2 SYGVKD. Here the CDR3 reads CATGQYSYEQYF. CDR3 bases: TGTGCCACCGGACAGTACTCCTACGAGCAGTACTTC.

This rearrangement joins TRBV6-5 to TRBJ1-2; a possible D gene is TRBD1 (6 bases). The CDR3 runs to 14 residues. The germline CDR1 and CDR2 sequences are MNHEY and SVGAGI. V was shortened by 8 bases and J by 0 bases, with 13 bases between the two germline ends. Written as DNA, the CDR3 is TGTGCCAGCCGAAGGGGGAAGTCTAACTATGGCTACACCTTC. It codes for CASRRGKSNYGYTF.

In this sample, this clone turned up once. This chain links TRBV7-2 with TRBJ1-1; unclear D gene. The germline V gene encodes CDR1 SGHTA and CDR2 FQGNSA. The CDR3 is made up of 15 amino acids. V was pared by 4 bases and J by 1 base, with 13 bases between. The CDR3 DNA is TGTGCCAGCAGCTCCACCCCTGGCGGGAACACTGAAGCTTTCTTT. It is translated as CASSSTPGGNTEAFF. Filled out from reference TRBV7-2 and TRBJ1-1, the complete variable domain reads GAGVSQSPSNKVTEKGKDVELRCDPISGHTALYWYRQSLGQGLEFLIYFQGNSAPDKSGLPSDRFSAERTGGSVSTLTIQRTQQEDSAVYLCASSSTPGGNTEAFFGQGTRLTVV.

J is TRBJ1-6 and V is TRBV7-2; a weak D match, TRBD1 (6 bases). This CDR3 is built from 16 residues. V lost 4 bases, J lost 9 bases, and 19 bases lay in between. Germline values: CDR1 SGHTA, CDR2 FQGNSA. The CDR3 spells CASSSRGGTSGSPLHF. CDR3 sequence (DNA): TGTGCCAGCAGCTCCCGAGGGGGGACTAGCGGTTCACCCCTCCACTTT.

CDR3 nucleotides: TGTGCCAGCAGTCCGACGGCCACTGGGACAAACTACGAGCAGTACTTC. It codes for CASSPTATGTNYEQYF. V gene TRBV27 combines with J gene TRBJ2-7; weak D call: TRBD1 (6 bases). V lost 5 bases, J lost 3 bases, and 20 bases lay in between. This CDR3 is 16 amino acids long. Germline CDR1 reads MNHEY; CDR2 reads SMNVEV (reference sequence).

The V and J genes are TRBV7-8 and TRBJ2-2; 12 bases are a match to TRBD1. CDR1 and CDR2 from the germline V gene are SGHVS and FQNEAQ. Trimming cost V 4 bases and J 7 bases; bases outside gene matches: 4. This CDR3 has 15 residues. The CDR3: CASSWGQGAIGELFF. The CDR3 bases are TGTGCCAGCAGCTGGGGACAGGGGGCGATCGGGGAGCTGTTTTTT.

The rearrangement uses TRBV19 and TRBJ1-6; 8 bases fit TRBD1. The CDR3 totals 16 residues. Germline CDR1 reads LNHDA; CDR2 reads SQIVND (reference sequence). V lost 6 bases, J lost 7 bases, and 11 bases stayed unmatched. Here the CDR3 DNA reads TGTGCCAGTAGCAACTTCGGACAGGGCCGCAATTCACCCCTCCACTTT. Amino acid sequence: CASSNFGQGRNSPLHF.

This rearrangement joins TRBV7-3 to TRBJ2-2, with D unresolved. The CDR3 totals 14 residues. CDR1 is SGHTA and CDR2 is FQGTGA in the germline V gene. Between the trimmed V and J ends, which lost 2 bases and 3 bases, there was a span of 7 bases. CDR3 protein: CASSLGGYTGELFF. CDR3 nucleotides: TGTGCCAGCAGCTTAGGCGGTTACACCGGGGAGCTGTTTTTT.

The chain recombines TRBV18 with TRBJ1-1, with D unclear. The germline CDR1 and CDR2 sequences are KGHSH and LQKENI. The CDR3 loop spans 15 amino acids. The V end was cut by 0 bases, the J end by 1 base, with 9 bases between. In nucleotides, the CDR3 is TGTGCCAGCTCACCACCCGTCGGCGGGAACACTGAAGCTTTCTTT. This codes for CASSPPVGGNTEAFF.

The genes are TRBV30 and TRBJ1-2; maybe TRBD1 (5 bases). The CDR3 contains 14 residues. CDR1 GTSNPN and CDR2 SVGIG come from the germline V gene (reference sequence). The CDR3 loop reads CAQKGDSHGHGYTF. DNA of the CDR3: TGTGCACAAAAAGGGGACTCTCATGGACATGGCTACACCTTC.

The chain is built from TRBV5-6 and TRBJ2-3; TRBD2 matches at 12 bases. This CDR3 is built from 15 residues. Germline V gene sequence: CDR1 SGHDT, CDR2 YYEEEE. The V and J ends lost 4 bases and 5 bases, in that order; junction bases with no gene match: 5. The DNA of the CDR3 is TGTGCCAGCAGCCAAGGACTAGCGGGGCGAGATACGCAGTATTTT. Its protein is CASSQGLAGRDTQYF.

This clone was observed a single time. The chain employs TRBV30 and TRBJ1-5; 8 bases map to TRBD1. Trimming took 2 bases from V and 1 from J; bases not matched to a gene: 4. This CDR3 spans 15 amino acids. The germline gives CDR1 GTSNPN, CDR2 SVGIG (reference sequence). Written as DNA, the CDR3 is TGTGCCTGGAGTACCGGACAGGGAAGCAATCAGCCCCAGCATTTT. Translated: CAWSTGQGSNQPQHF.

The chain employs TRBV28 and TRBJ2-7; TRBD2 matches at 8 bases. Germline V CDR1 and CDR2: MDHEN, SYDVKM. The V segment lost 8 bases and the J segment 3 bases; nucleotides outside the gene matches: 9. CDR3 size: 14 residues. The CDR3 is CASQAGTRLYEQYF. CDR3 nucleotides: TGTGCCAGCCAAGCCGGGACTAGACTCTACGAGCAGTACTTC. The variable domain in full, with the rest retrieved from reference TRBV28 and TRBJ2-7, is DVKVTQSSRYLVKRTGEKVFLECVQDMDHENMFWYRQDPGLGLRLIYFSYDVKMKEKGDIPEGYSVSREKKERFSLILESASTNQTSMYLCASQAGTRLYEQYFGPGTRLTVT.

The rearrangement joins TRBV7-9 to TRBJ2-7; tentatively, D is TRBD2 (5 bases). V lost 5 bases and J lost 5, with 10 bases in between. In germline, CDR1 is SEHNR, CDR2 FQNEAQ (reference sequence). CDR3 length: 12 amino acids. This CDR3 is CASSGRRNEQYF. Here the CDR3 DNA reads TGTGCCAGCAGCGGTCGGAGGAACGAGCAGTACTTC.